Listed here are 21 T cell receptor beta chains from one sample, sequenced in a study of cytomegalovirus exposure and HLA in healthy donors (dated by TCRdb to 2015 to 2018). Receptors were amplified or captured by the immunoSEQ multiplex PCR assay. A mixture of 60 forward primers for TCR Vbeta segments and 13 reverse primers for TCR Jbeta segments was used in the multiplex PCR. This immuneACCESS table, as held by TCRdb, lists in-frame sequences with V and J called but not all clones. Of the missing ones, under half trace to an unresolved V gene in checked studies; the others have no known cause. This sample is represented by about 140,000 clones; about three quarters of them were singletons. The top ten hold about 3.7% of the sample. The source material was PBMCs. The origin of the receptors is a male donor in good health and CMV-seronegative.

The CDR3 reads CASCVGSPAPSVEQFF. The CDR3 region has the DNA TGTGCCAGTTGTGTCGGGAGTCCGGCCCCTTCCGTTGAGCAGTTCTTC. The gene calls are TRBV19 and TRBJ2-1, with D possibly matching TRBD2 (6 bases). Trimming removed 8 bases from V and 9 bases from J, with 26 bases in between. The germline V gene has CDR1 LNHDA and CDR2 SQIVND (reference sequence). There are 16 residues in the CDR3.

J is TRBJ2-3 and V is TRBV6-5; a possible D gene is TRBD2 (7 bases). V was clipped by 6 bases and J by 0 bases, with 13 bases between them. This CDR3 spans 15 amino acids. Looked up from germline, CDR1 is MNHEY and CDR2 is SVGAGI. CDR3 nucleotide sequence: TGTGCCAGCAGGTCTCGGGGGGCAAGCACAGATACGCAGTATTTT. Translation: CASRSRGASTDTQYF.

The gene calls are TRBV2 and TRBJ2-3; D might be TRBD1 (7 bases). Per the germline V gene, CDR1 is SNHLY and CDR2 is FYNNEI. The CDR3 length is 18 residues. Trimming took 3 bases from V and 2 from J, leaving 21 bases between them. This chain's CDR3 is CASSEFGGGTDYTDTQYF. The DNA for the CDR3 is TGTGCCAGCAGTGAGTTTGGTGGGGGGACAGACTACACAGATACGCAGTATTTT. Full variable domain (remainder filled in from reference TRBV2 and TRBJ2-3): EPEVTQTPSHQVTQMGQEVILRCVPISNHLYFYWYRQILGQKVEFLVSFYNNEISEKSEIFDDQFSVERPDGSNFTLKIRSTKLEDSAMYFCASSEFGGGTDYTDTQYFGPGTRLTVL.

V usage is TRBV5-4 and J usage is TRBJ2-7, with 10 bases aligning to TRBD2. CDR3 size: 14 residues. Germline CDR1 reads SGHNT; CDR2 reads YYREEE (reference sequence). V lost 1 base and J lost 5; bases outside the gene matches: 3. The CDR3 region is CASSLRLAGDEQYF. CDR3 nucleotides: TGTGCCAGCAGCTTGCGGCTAGCGGGAGACGAGCAGTACTTC.

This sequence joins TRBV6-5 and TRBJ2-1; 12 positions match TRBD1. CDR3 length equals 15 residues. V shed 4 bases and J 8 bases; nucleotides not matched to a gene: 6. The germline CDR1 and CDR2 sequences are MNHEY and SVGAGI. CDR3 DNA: TGTGCCAGCAGTTCCCCGGGACAGGGGGCCTATGAGCAGTTCTTC. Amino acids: CASSSPGQGAYEQFF.

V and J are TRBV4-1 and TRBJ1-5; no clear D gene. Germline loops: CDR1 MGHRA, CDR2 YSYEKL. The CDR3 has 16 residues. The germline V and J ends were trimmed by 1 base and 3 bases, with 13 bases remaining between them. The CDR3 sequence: CASSQVAASTNQPQHF. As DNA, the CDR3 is TGCGCCAGCAGCCAAGTTGCGGCCTCAACCAATCAGCCCCAGCATTTT.

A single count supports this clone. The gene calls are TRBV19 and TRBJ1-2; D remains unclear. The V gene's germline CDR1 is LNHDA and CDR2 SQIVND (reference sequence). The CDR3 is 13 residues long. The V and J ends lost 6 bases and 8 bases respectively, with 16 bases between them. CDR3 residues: CASSPTGNRGYTF. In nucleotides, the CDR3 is TGTGCCAGTAGCCCTACGGGGAACCGGGGCTACACCTTC. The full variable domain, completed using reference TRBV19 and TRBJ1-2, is DGGITQSPKYLFRKEGQNVTLSCEQNLNHDAMYWYRQDPGQGLRLIYYSQIVNDFQKGDIAEGYSVSREKKESFPLTVTSAQKNPTAFYLCASSPTGNRGYTFGSGTRLTVV.

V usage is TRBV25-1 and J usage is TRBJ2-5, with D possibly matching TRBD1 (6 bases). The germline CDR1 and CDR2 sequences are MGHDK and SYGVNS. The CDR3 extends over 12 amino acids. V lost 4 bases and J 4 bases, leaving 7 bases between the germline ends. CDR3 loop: CASSVRGETQYF. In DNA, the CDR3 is TGTGCCAGCAGTGTCAGGGGAGAGACCCAGTACTTC. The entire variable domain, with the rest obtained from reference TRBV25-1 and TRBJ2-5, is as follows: EADIYQTPRYLVIGTGKKITLECSQTMGHDKMYWYQQDPGMELHLIHYSYGVNSTEKGDLSSESTVSRIRTEHFPLTLESARPSHTSQYLCASSVRGETQYFGPGTRLLVL.

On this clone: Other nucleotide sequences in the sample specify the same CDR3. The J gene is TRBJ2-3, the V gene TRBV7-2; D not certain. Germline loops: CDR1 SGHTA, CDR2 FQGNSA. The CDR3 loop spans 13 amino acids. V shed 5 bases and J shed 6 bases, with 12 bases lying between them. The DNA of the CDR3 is TGTGCCAGCAGCCCTTACTCCACGGATACGCAGTATTTT. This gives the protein CASSPYSTDTQYF.

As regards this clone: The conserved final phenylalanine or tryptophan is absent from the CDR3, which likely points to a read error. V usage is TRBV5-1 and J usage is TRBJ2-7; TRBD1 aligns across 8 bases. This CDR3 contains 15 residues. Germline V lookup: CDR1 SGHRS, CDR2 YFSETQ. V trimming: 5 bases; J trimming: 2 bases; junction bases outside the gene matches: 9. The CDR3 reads CASRSMGTGAYEQYL. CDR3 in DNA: TGCGCCAGCAGAAGCATGGGGACAGGAGCCTACGAGCAGTACCTC.

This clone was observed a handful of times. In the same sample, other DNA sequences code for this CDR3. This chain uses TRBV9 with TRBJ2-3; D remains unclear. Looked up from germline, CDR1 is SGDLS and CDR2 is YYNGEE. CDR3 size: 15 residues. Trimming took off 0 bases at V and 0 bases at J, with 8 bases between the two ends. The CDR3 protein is CASSVAIASTDTQYF. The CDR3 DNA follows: TGTGCCAGCAGCGTAGCTATAGCTAGCACAGATACGCAGTATTTT.

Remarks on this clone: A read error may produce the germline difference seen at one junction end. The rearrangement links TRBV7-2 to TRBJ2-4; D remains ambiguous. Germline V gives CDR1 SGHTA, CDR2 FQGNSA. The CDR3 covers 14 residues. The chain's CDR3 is CASSFGPHKNSQYF. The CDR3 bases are TGTGCCAGCAGCTTCGGTCCCCACAAAAACAGTCAGTACTTC.

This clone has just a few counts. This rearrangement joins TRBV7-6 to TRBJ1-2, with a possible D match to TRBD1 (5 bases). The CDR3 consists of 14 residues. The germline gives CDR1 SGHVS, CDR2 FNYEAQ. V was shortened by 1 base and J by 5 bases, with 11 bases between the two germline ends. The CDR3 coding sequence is TGTGCCAGCAGCTTAGACAGTCGGGGGTATGGCTACACCTTC. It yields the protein CASSLDSRGYGYTF.

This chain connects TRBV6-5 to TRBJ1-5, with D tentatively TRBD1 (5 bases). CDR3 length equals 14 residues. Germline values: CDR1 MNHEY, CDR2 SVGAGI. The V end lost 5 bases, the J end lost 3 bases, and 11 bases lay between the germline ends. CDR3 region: CASSLDSVNQPQHF. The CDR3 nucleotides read TGTGCCAGCAGTCTAGACAGTGTCAATCAGCCCCAGCATTTT.

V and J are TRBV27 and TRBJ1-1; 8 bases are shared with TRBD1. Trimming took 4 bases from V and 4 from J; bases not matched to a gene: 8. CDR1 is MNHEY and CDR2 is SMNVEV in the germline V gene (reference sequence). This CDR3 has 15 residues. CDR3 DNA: TGTGCCAGCAGTTCCTCGGACAGGGCGGGCACTGAAGCTTTCTTT. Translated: CASSSSDRAGTEAFF.

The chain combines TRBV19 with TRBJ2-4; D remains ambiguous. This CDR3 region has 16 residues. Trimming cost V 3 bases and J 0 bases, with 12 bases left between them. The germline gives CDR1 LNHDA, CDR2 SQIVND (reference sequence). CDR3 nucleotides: TGTGCCAGTAGTATGGGCCCCGGCCTAGCCAAAAACATTCAGTACTTC. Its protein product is CASSMGPGLAKNIQYF.

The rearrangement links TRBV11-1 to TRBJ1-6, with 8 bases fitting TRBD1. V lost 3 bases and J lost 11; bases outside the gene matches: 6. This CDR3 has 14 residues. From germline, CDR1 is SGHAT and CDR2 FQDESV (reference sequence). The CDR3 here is CASSFDRGDPPLHF. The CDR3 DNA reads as TGTGCCAGCAGCTTCGACAGGGGAGATCCACCCCTCCACTTT.

CDR3 bases: TGTGCCAGCAGCTCCGGGACAGGGAATTCACCCCTCCACTTT. Protein product: CASSSGTGNSPLHF. The V gene is TRBV7-9, the J gene TRBJ1-6; the match to TRBD1 covers 9 bases. Germline V gene data show CDR1 as SEHNR and CDR2 as FQNEAQ (reference sequence). The CDR3 loop spans 14 amino acids. V dropped 4 bases and J dropped 7; count of bases not matched to a gene: 2.

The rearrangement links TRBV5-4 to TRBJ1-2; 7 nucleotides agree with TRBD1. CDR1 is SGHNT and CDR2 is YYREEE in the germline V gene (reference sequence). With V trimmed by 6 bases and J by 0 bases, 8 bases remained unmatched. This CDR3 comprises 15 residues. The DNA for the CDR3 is TGTGCCAGCACCACGGGACAGACTTCTAACTATGGCTACACCTTC. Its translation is CASTTGQTSNYGYTF.

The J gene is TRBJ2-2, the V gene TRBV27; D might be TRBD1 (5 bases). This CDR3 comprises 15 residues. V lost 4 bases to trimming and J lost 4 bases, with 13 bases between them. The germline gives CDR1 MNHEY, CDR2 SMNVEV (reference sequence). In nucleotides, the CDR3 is TGTGCCAGCAGTTCATTTGGGGCCCTCACCGGGGAGCTGTTTTTT. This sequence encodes CASSSFGALTGELFF.

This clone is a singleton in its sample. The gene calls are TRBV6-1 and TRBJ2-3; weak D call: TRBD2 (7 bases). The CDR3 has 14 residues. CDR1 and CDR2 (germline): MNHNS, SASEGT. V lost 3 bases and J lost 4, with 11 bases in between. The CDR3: CASSESGGPDTQYF. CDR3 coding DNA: TGTGCCAGCAGTGAGTCGGGGGGCCCAGATACGCAGTATTTT.